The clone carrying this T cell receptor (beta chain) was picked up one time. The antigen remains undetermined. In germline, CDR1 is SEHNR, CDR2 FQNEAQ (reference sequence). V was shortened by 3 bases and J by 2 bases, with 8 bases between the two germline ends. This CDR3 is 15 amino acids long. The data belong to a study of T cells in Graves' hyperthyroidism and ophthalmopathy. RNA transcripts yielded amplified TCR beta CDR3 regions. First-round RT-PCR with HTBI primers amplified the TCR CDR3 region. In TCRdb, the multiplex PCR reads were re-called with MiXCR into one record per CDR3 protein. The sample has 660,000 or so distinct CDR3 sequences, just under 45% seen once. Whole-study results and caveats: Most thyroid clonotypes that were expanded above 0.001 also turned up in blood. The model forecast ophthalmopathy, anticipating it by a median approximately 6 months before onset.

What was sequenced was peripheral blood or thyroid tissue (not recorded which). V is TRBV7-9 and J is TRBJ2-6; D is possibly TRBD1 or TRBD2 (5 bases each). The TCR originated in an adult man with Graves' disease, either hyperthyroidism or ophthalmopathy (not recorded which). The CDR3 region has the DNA TGTGCCAGCAGCTTGGGGGACCCTGGGGCCAACGTCCTGACTTTC. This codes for CASSLGDPGANVLTF.